A selection of T cell receptor beta chains follows, all from one sample in a study of technical replicates of blood from a handful of donors. Libraries were prepared by immunoSEQ multiplex PCR; TCRdb keeps only in-frame clonotypes and omits some of them. The data contain more than 65,000 clones, roughly 94% of them singletons. What was sequenced was T cells isolated from PBMCs. The receptors here all came from a human donor in good health. CDR3s include the opening cysteine and the closing phenylalanine or tryptophan. Size is omitted from some rows. Given values are once, few, many or a class for expanded clones.

clone_size	v_call	cdr3_length	cdr3_aa
-	TRBV30	11	CAYRSTGELFF
-	TRBV5-1	15	CASSLNPGQPYEQYF
-	TRBV21-1	16	CASRITGDLSNQPQHF
-	TRBV14	20	CASSRRAWGQSASLGNTIYF
-	TRBV7-6	17	CASSFGLAGGVAGELFF
few	TRBV4-1	17	CASSHPGQGDRNTEAFF
-	TRBV6-5	15	CASSVTMVSNYGYTF
-	TRBV4-1	15	CASSPTAQQLNEQFF
-	TRBV27	12	CASSLPPGGDTF
-	TRBV30	18	CAWSVLGPEGVRAYEQYF
-	TRBV29-1	12	CSVMSSGNTIYF
-	TRBV30	15	CAWREPGQGGHEQYF
-	TRBV28	17	CASSPGTGVSGVEKLFF
-	TRBV7-9	16	CASSPYSGQLNTEAFF
-	TRBV19	14	CASSRDRLSYEQYF
-	TRBV28	14	CASSTGLYSYEQYF
-	TRBV15	18	CATSRETSGGVMADTQYF
-	TRBV9	14	CASSVGWGPGEQYF
-	TRBV28	15	CASSLTSGWVYEQYF
once	TRBV10-2	16	CASSEGLGVRHYGYTF
-	TRBV9	16	CASSIHSSSYNSPLHF
-	TRBV5-1	14	CASSSGTGIYEQFF
-	TRBV28	18	CASHSQPTPGLAVYEQYF
-	TRBV2	13	CASSVGRRTEAFF
-	TRBV5-1	14	CASSLGGVKETQYF
-	TRBV7-6	12	CASSPTGGEQYF
-	TRBV4-1	14	CASSQILGRDEQYF
-	TRBV30	14	CAWTAGQGNSPLHF
-	TRBV25-1	15	CASSGNRDTLPEAFF
-	TRBV5-1	15	CASSLAGTMNTEAFF
-	TRBV6-1	16	CASSEVDYQVFYEQYF
-	TRBV5-1	15	CASSHGLAGEETQYF
-	TRBV4-1	14	CASSAPGQRYEQYF
-	TRBV4-1	14	CASSQDQHRLEQYF
once	TRBV5-1	16	CASSMGPTGYQETQYF
-	TRBV30	15	CAWSLFSGVLDEQFF
-	TRBV5-1	17	CASSLPRDRESSYEQYF
-	TRBV19	11	CATILGLEQFF
-	TRBV12-5	14	CASGLGQVTDTQYF
-	TRBV2	15	CASKTGTRVHNEQFF
-	TRBV28	11	CASSRNQPQHF
-	TRBV5-8	13	CASSFKIGNTIYF
-	TRBV5-8	16	CASSLSVASGNQPQHF
-	TRBV5-6	18	CASSWSRTSGKSSYEQYF
-	TRBV29-1	14	CSATGTSAYNEQFF
-	TRBV19	14	CASSISASGSEQFF
once	TRBV2	16	CASSSSFRSGADTIYF
-	TRBV5-6	14	CATMGQGLQETQYF
-	TRBV19	16	CASSTPGTGEGYEQYF
-	TRBV2	14	CASSETAGANVLTF